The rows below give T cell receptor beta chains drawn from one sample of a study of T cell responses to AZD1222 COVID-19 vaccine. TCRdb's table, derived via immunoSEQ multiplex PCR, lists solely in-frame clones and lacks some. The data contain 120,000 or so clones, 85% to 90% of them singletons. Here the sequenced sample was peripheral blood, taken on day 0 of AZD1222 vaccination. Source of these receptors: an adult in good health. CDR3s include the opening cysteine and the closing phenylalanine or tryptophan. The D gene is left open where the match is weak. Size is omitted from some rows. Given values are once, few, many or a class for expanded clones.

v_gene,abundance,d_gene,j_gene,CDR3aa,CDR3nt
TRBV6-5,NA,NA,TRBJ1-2,CASRGGGGAVGGYTF,TGTGCCAGCAGAGGGGGGGGAGGAGCGGTAGGAGGCTACACCTTC
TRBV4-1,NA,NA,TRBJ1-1,CASSQEPSLGNTEAFF,TGCGCCAGCAGCCAAGAACCCTCCTTGGGGAACACTGAAGCTTTCTTT
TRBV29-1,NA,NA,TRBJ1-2,CSVDRFYGYTF,TGCAGCGTTGACCGCTTCTATGGCTACACCTTC
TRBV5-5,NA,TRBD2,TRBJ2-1,CASSRGENSYNEQFF,TGTGCCAGCAGCCGGGGGGAGAACTCCTACAATGAGCAGTTCTTC
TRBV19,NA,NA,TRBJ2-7,CASSLGSEQYF,TGTGCCAGTAGTCTGGGGAGCGAGCAGTACTTC
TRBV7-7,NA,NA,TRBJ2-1,CASSLELVAEYNEQFF,TGTGCTAGCAGCTTAGAGTTAGTAGCGGAGTACAATGAGCAGTTCTTC
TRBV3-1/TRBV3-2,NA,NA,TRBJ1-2,CASSPGLTDRQTITNYGYTF,TGTGCCAGCAGCCCAGGATTGACAGACCGACAAACAATAACTAACTATGGCTACACCTTC
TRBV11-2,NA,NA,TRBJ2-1,CASSLARRGLTGSYNEQFF,TGTGCCAGCAGCTTAGCAAGACGGGGCCTCACGGGCTCCTACAATGAGCAGTTCTTC
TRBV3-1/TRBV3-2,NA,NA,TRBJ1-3,CASSPTRGSTIYF,TGTGCCAGCAGCCCCACGAGGGGGAGCACCATATATTTT
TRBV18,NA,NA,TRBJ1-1,CASSLRVGEAFF,TGTGCCAGCTCGCTGCGGGTTGGCGAAGCTTTCTTT
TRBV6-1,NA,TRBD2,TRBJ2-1,CASSEVAGGPSEQFF,TGTGCCAGCAGTGAAGTAGCGGGAGGGCCGTCTGAGCAGTTCTTC
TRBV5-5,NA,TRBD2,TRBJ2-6,CASSAAGTSWSGANVLTF,TGTGCCAGCAGCGCGGCCGGGACTAGTTGGTCTGGGGCCAACGTCCTGACTTTC
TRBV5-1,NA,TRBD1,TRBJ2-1,CASSRGQGAIDEQFF,TGCGCCAGCAGCCGAGGACAGGGCGCGATCGATGAGCAGTTCTTC
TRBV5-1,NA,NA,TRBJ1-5,CASSLAGNQPQHF,TGCGCCAGCAGCTTGGCAGGCAATCAGCCCCAGCATTTT
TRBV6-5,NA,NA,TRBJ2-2,CASRTSDNTGELFF,TGTGCCAGCAGAACCTCGGACAACACCGGGGAGCTGTTTTTT
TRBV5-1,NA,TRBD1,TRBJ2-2,CASSTGETGTGELFF,TGCGCCAGCAGTACAGGGGAAACGGGCACCGGGGAGCTGTTTTTT
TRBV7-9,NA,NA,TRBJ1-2,CASRFGSSINTF,TGTGCCAGCAGATTCGGGAGTAGTATTAACACCTTC
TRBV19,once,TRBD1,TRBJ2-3,CASSPRDRRLVDTQYF,TGTGCCAGTAGTCCTCGGGACAGGAGGCTAGTGGATACGCAGTATTTT
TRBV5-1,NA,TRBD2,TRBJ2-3,CASSTGGRSTDTQYF,TGCGCCAGCAGCACGGGGGGGCGGAGCACAGATACGCAGTATTTT
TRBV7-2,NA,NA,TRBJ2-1,CASSPTGPTYNEQFF,TGTGCCAGCAGCCCGACGGGGCCCACCTACAATGAGCAGTTCTTC
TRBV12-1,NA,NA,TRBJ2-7,CASSFSYPSGRSFEQYF,TGTGCCAGCAGCTTTTCTTATCCTAGCGGGAGATCTTTCGAGCAGTACTTC
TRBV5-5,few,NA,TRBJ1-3,CASSSDNVRNTIYF,TGTGCCAGCAGCTCGGACAACGTAAGGAACACCATATATTTT
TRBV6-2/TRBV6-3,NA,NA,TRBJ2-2,CASSYRDTGELFF,TGTGCCAGCAGTTACCGGGACACCGGGGAGCTGTTTTTT
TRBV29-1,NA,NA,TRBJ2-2,CSALEGVIAPGELFF,TGCAGCGCGCTGGAGGGTGTAATAGCGCCCGGGGAGCTGTTTTTT
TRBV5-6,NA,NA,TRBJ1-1,CASSGGWGIEAFF,TGTGCCAGCAGCGGGGGTTGGGGTATTGAAGCTTTCTTT
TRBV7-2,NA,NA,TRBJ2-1,CASSLAPGDEQFF,TGTGCCAGCAGCTTAGCGCCCGGGGATGAGCAGTTCTTC
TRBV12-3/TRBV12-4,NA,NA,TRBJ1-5,CASSLQEDQPQHF,TGTGCCAGCAGCTTACAGGAGGATCAGCCCCAGCATTTT